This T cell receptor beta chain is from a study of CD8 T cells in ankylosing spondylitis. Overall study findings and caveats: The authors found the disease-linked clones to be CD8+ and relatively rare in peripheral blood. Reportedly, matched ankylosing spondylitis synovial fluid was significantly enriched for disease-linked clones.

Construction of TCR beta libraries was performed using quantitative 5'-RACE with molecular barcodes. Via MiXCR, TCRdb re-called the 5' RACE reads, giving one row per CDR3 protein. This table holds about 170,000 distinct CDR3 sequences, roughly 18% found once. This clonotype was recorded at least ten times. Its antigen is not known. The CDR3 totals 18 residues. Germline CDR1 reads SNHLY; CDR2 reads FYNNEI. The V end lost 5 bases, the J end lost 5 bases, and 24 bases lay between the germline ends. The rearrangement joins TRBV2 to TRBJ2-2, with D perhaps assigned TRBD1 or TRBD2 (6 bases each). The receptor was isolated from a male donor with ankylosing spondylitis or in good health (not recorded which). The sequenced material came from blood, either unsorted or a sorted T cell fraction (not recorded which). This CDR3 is CASSFRGRGLLFTGELFF. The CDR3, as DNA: TGTGCCAGCAGTTTCAGGGGCAGGGGACTTCTTTTTACCGGGGAGCTGTTTTTT. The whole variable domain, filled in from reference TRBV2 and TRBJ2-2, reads EPEVTQTPSHQVTQMGQEVILRCVPISNHLYFYWYRQILGQKVEFLVSFYNNEISEKSEIFDDQFSVERPDGSNFTLKIRSTKLEDSAMYFCASSFRGRGLLFTGELFFGEGSRLTVL.